The following is a T cell receptor (beta chain) sequence with its context. Its antigen is unknown. Single viable CD3+CD4+CD8-CD45RO+ cells were sorted as the memory CD4+ T cells. Positive selection with CD4 microbeads enriched total CD4+ T cells. The protocol was immunoSEQ multiplex PCR, while the TCRdb copy is restricted to in-frame clones and leaves out a portion. The data show some 48,000 clones, approximately 78% seen once. This entry belongs to a study of memory CD4+ T cells and cytomegalovirus serostatus. Notes on the study in general: Of around 160 reported CMV TCRbeta sequences, under 80 were found in memory CD4+ repertoires. CMV serostatus prediction reached median AUC about 0.96, or 0.93 with US-trained model.

Sequences were obtained from memory CD4+ T cells from blood. This receptor was taken from an adult in good health and CMV-seronegative.

CDR3 loop: CACSRPSGDPLYNEQFF. CDR3 DNA: TGTGCCTGTTCTCGGCCTAGCGGGGACCCCCTCTACAATGAGCAGTTCTTC. V usage is TRBV30 and J usage is TRBJ2-1; 9 bases line up with TRBD2. This CDR3 comprises 17 residues. CDR1 is GTSNPN, CDR2 SVGIG, per germline (reference sequence). With V trimmed by 6 bases and J by 3 bases, 15 bases remained unmatched.